Presented here are 4 T cell receptor beta chains from one specimen sequenced in a study of PD-1 blockade in classical Hodgkin lymphoma. Every patient was affected by relapse after autologous stem cell transplantation, while exposure to brentuximab vedotin was not uniform. Libraries were prepared by immunoSEQ multiplex PCR; TCRdb keeps only in-frame clonotypes and omits some of them. Of under 20,000 clones in the sample, approximately 90% were seen once. The starting material was peripheral blood mononuclear cells (PBMCs), obtained before the second cycle of nivolumab. All receptors come from a human donor with classical Hodgkin lymphoma.

The chain has TRBV5-1 and TRBJ1-2, with 8 nucleotides matching TRBD1. The CDR3 length is 13 residues. Germline V gene sequence: CDR1 SGHRS, CDR2 YFSETQ. Trimming took 4 bases from V and 4 from J; bases not matched to a gene: 3. Here the CDR3 DNA reads TGCGCCAGCAGCGGCGGACAGGGCTATGGCTACACCTTC. This translates into CASSGGQGYGYTF.

V gene TRBV7-2 combines with J gene TRBJ2-7; D might be TRBD1 (6 bases). V shed 1 base and J shed 4 bases, with 14 bases lying between them. The germline gives CDR1 SGHTA, CDR2 FQGNSA. This CDR3 comprises 15 residues. CDR3 in amino acids: CASSLDLVQGYEQYF. Written as DNA, the CDR3 is TGTGCCAGCAGCTTAGATCTCGTACAGGGTTACGAGCAGTACTTC.

V is TRBV5-1 and J is TRBJ1-3, with D maybe TRBD1 (6 bases). Trimming cost V 4 bases and J 0 bases, with 11 bases left between them. Germline V CDR1 and CDR2: SGHRS, YFSETQ. The CDR3 totals 15 residues. The CDR3, as DNA: TGCGCCAGCAGCCCCACAGGGAACTCTGGAAACACCATATATTTT. Translating gives CASSPTGNSGNTIYF. The full variable domain, in which reference TRBV5-1 and TRBJ1-3 provide the parts outside the CDR3, is KAGVTQTPRYLIKTRGQQVTLSCSPISGHRSVSWYQQTPGQGLQFLFEYFSETQRNKGNFPGRFSGRQFSNSRSEMNVSTLELGDSALYLCASSPTGNSGNTIYFGEGSWLTVV.

This clone was observed a handful of times. Here the CDR3 reads CASSSREPQHF. CDR3 DNA sequence: TGTGCCAGCAGTTCCCGGGAGCCCCAGCATTTT. The chain recombines TRBV27 with TRBJ1-5; no definite D call. V gave up 4 bases and J gave up 8 bases, with 6 bases separating them. In germline, CDR1 is MNHEY, CDR2 SMNVEV (reference sequence). The CDR3 has 11 residues.